The sequence of this T cell receptor beta chain was determined in a study of control samples from healthy donors and cancer patients (dated by TCRdb to 2018 to 2020). V gives up 0 bases and J gives up 5 bases, and the segment between their germline ends measures 14 bases. The CDR1 and CDR2 encoded by the germline V gene (reference sequence) are SGHNT and YYREEE. Including the terminal cysteine and phenylalanine, the CDR3 comprises 16 residues. Kept here is only the CDR3 DNA, which spans 48 bases and is read in frame from base 1. Preparation of the library involved the immunoSEQ multiplex PCR assay. The clones in this table, taken by TCRdb from immuneACCESS, are in-frame only. Not every clone is retained; where verified, under half of the shortfall comes from an unresolved V gene, and the cause of the rest is unknown. The sample table contains 250,000 to 300,000 clones; only one count was recorded for about four fifths of them. About an eighth of the sample is held by the ten biggest clonotypes.

Points on this clone: Its recognized antigen is unknown. The input lacks base qualities; no much larger clone sits a single base away.

Sample: PBMCs. The chain is encoded by TRBV5-4 joined to TRBJ2-2; the D element might be TRBD1 or TRBD2, as each aligns at 6 bases. This clonotype originated in a woman aged 60-75 years with lung cancer. CDR3 loop: CASSLVTGAITGELFF. The DNA is TGTGCCAGCAGCTTGGTAACGGGGGCGATAACCGGGGAGCTGTTTTTT.